This T cell receptor beta chain emerged from a study of blood T cell repertoires in COVID-19 (TCRdb year 2020). Background on the whole study: Samples covering the acute and convalescent phases of COVID-19 were provided by collaborators in the United States, Italy and Spain. The material from the prospective study consisted of cDNA or gDNA derived from T cells, B-cell-depleted T cells, or PBMCs. Deeply sampled blood TCRbeta repertoires from subjects exposed to, actively infected with, or recovered from COVID-19 were included in the dataset. The repertoires were released in a freely available public database meant as a resource for research on the immune response to SARS-CoV-2. Samples came from the ongoing ImmuneRACE study (first 160 participants) plus 1,254 subjects from 6 global collaborators. Sample metadata almost always included a de-identified subject ID, COVID-19 status, age in years and sex. Where available, HLA class I and class II types were obtained from metadata supplied by the sample provider rather than from assay-based typing.

Broad study findings and their caveats: The amount of clinical and demographic metadata varied by source and participant and was provided uncurated.

TCRbeta CDR3 regions were amplified from genomic DNA by means of the immunoSEQ Assay, a bias-controlled multiplex PCR. Turning to the authors' computational methods: The number of nucleated cells in each sample was estimated by amplification of reference gene primers within the assay. To quantify the absolute abundance of each unique TCRbeta CDR3 rearrangement, sequence reads were collapsed and filtered. Productive Simpson clonality was computed per sample as the square root of Simpson's diversity index over productive rearrangements. As stored in TCRdb, this immuneACCESS dataset retains in-frame rearrangements with V and J assigned. A fraction of the clones does not appear; measured against another copy, unresolved V genes explain less than half of the discrepancy, and the remainder lacks a known reason. Clonal size and the V and J genes are those of that table, whereas D and trimming came from the DNA. This sample has hundreds of thousands of clones in its table, and 70% to 90% of those were observed once. Of the sample, approximately 2.2% falls within the top ten clones.

Another Seattle source contributed samples from volunteer blood donors who had recovered from COVID-19. Collaborating institutions collected whole blood in K2EDTA tubes following their own protocols. Collaborator samples were shipped for TCRbeta analysis as frozen whole blood, isolated PBMCs, or DNA extracted from either sample type. Comment on this clone: It lacks a known antigen. Within one base of it there is no much larger clone, and no base qualities were kept.

V lost 5 bases and J lost 3 bases, and the count of bases not matched to a germline gene is 7. The CDR3 sequence holds 14 residues, the cysteine and phenylalanine included. The only DNA kept is the CDR3, 42 bases in frame from the first base. CDR1 SEHNR and CDR2 FQNEAQ were looked up in the germline V gene (reference sequence). This receptor chain uses TRBV7-9 and TRBJ2-7, with 7 central nucleotides matching TRBD1. This receptor was obtained from a middle-aged woman who had recovered from COVID-19. Sequencing was carried out using peripheral blood. The CDR3 corresponds to CASSLGTDFYEQYF. The nucleotide sequence is given as TGTGCCAGCAGCCTAGGGACAGACTTCTACGAGCAGTACTTC. Joined to the reference TRBV7-9 and TRBJ2-7 proteins, this CDR3 gives the full variable domain: DTGVSQNPRHKITKRGQNVTFRCDPISEHNRLYWYRQTLGQGPEFLTYFQNEAQLEKSRLLSDRFSAERPKGSFSTLEIQRTEQGDSAMYLCASSLGTDFYEQYFGPGTRLTVT.